These 15 T cell receptor beta chains were all obtained from the same sample, sequenced in a study of a mutant IDH1 vaccine in newly diagnosed glioma. Sequencing was performed with immunoSEQ multiplex PCR; in TCRdb, only in-frame clones are kept and a portion is missing. The sample holds over 30,000 clones, roughly 56% seen once. Specified time point: week 5, during vaccination. Vaccinated patients received 300 ug of mutant IDH1 20-mer peptide per dose, with topical imiquimod. Antigens for these TCRs are unknown. Sequenced material: PBMCs, taken from a glioma patient whose treatment included an IDH1 peptide vaccine. The receptors derive from a woman in her late teens or twenties with glioma.

This clone came up a few times. The junction does not match germline at one end; this may be a read error. The chain joins TRBV11-3 to TRBJ2-3, with unresolved D. CDR1 is SGHNT, CDR2 YENEEA, per germline. There are 11 residues in the CDR3. CDR3 amino acids: CASSIEQSQYF. In DNA form, the CDR3 reads TGTGCCAGCAGCATAGAGCAGTCGCAGTATTTT.

The chain links TRBV6-1 to TRBJ1-5; D call uncertain. Germline V lookup: CDR1 MNHNS, CDR2 SASEGT. Trimming removed 2 bases from V and 5 bases from J, with 10 bases in between. CDR3 length: 14 residues. CDR3 DNA sequence: TGTGCCAGCAGTGAACTGGGATTCGATCAGCCCCAGCATTTT. It codes for CASSELGFDQPQHF.

CDR3 sequence: CASSLTRGGNTIYF. For the CDR3, the DNA is TGTGCCAGCAGTCTCACCCGAGGGGGAAACACCATATATTTT. This rearrangement joins TRBV27 to TRBJ1-3; D gene uncertain. Trimming left V 5 bases short and J 4 bases short, with 12 bases between. The CDR3 is made up of 14 amino acids. The germline gives CDR1 MNHEY, CDR2 SMNVEV (reference sequence).

V is TRBV30 and J is TRBJ1-3; D is undetermined. V gave up 5 bases and J gave up 2 bases, with 7 bases separating them. The germline V gene has CDR1 GTSNPN and CDR2 SVGIG (reference sequence). CDR3 length: 12 residues. The CDR3 spells CAWRWAGNTIYF. The CDR3 bases are TGTGCCTGGCGGTGGGCTGGAAACACCATATATTTT.

Only one count was recorded for this clone. V gene TRBV19 combines with J gene TRBJ1-4; D is unclear. V was shortened by 3 bases and J by 3 bases, with 14 bases between the two germline ends. From germline, CDR1 is LNHDA and CDR2 SQIVND (reference sequence). The CDR3 contains 16 residues. The CDR3 DNA is TGTGCCAGTAGTATTCGGAGCGGGGAAGCTAATGAAAAACTGTTTTTT. It translates to CASSIRSGEANEKLFF.

This clone was picked up one time. This chain uses TRBV7-9 with TRBJ2-2; no definite D call. The germline V gene has CDR1 SEHNR and CDR2 FQNEAQ (reference sequence). There are 16 residues in the CDR3. V was trimmed by 5 bases and J by 1 base, leaving 14 bases between them. This chain's CDR3 is CASSTSGTGNTGELFF. DNA for the CDR3: TGTGCCAGCAGCACCTCGGGCACGGGGAACACCGGGGAGCTGTTTTTT. Together with reference TRBV7-9 and TRBJ2-2, the CDR3 gives the full variable domain: DTGVSQNPRHKITKRGQNVTFRCDPISEHNRLYWYRQTLGQGPEFLTYFQNEAQLEKSRLLSDRFSAERPKGSFSTLEIQRTEQGDSAMYLCASSTSGTGNTGELFFGEGSRLTVL.

This clone was seen only a few times. This rearrangement joins TRBV28 to TRBJ1-5, with D unclear. The V end was cut by 5 bases, the J end by 5 bases, with 10 bases between. Germline V CDR1 and CDR2: MDHEN, SYDVKM. This CDR3 is 13 amino acids long. The CDR3 protein is CASSPGGYQPQHF. CDR3 nucleotides: TGTGCCAGCAGTCCAGGTGGTTATCAGCCCCAGCATTTT.

J is TRBJ1-4 and V is TRBV4-1; D perhaps matches TRBD1 (5 bases). The germline V gene encodes CDR1 MGHRA and CDR2 YSYEKL. CDR3 length: 16 residues. V was trimmed by 3 bases and J by 3 bases, leaving 14 bases between them. The CDR3 sequence is CASSQGWAGPNEKLFF. For the CDR3, the DNA is TGCGCCAGCAGCCAGGGGTGGGCAGGGCCTAATGAAAAACTGTTTTTT.

The gene calls are TRBV25-1 and TRBJ2-5; 8 bases align to TRBD1. The CDR3 covers 14 residues. Germline loops: CDR1 MGHDK, CDR2 SYGVNS. V trimming: 2 bases; J trimming: 5 bases; junction bases outside the gene matches: 4. DNA for the CDR3: TGTGCCAGCAGTGAAGGACAGGGATGGGAGACCCAGTACTTC. Its protein is CASSEGQGWETQYF.

This clone was seen a handful of times. The chain has TRBV6-5 and TRBJ1-2; 9 positions agree with TRBD1. The CDR3 loop spans 14 amino acids. Losses at the gene ends were 7 bases for V and 13 bases for J; bases not matched to a gene: 16. Germline assignment: CDR1 MNHEY and CDR2 SVGAGI. The DNA for the CDR3 is TGTGCCAGCACCTCGTTACAGGGGGCGTCCAGTCCCACCTTC. It translates to CASTSLQGASSPTF.

The CDR3 region is CASSYIGLAAETQYF. CDR3 DNA sequence: TGTGCCAGCAGTTATATAGGACTAGCTGCAGAGACCCAGTACTTC. The genes are TRBV6-5 and TRBJ2-5, with 8 bases fitting TRBD2. V lost 3 bases to trimming and J lost 4 bases; unmatched junction nucleotides: 7. The CDR3 sequence is 15 residues long. CDR1 MNHEY and CDR2 SVGAGI come from the germline V gene.

There are a few counts of this clone. The CDR3 region has the DNA TGTGCCAGCAGTGGAGGGGTGGGACAAAGGGGTTTTGAGCAGTTCTTC. Its protein product is CASSGGVGQRGFEQFF. The chain joins TRBV2 to TRBJ2-1, with D possibly being TRBD1 (6 bases). The CDR3 has 16 amino acids. V was shortened by 4 bases and J by 9 bases, with 22 bases between the two germline ends. Germline V gene data show CDR1 as SNHLY and CDR2 as FYNNEI.

V usage is TRBV19 and J usage is TRBJ2-4; 7 positions match TRBD2. The length of the CDR3 is 18 residues. Germline V CDR1 and CDR2: LNHDA, SQIVND (reference sequence). Trimming cost V 5 bases and J 0 bases; bases outside gene matches: 13. CDR3 protein: CASSPRPPSGLAKNIQYF. As DNA, the CDR3 is TGTGCCAGTAGTCCACGCCCTCCTAGCGGCCTAGCCAAAAACATTCAGTACTTC.

V is TRBV19 and J is TRBJ1-5; TRBD1 matches at 9 bases. Germline CDR1 is LNHDA and CDR2 is SQIVND (reference sequence). This CDR3 region has 16 residues. J gave up 4 bases and V 4 bases, and 8 bases lay outside the gene matches. This CDR3 reads CASSNPPGTGNQPQHF. In DNA form, the CDR3 reads TGTGCCAGTAGTAACCCGCCCGGGACAGGGAATCAGCCCCAGCATTTT.

The chain combines TRBV29-1 with TRBJ2-5; D ambiguous. Trimming cost V 0 bases and J 4 bases, with 9 bases left between them. The CDR3 runs 13 residues. Germline V lookup: CDR1 SQVTM, CDR2 ANQGSEA. CDR3 protein: CSVEDSPGETQYF. The CDR3 coding sequence is TGCAGCGTTGAAGATTCTCCCGGAGAGACCCAGTACTTC.